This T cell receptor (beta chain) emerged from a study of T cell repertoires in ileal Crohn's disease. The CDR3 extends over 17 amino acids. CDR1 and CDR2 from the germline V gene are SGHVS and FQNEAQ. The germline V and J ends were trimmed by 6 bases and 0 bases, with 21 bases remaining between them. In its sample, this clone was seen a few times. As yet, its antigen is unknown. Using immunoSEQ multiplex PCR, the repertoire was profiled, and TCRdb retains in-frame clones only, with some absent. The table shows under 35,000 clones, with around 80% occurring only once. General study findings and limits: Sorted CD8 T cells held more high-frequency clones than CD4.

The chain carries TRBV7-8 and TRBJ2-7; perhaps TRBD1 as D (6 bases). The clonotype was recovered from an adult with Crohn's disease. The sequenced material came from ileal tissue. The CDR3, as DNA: TGTGCCAGCAGTTGGGGCCCGGGACACTACTTCTCCTACGAGCAGTACTTC. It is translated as CASSWGPGHYFSYEQYF.